This TCR beta chain originates from a study of blood T cell repertoires in COVID-19. Study summary: PBMCs, B-cell-depleted T cells, or T cells were the source of the cDNA or gDNA that made up the material.

Produced via immunoSEQ multiplex PCR; TCRdb's table is partial and in-frame only. The data contain a few hundred thousand clones, roughly 90% of them singletons. Participant age was roughly 18 to 89 years, and participants resided in around 24 US areas. Sequenced input: PBMCs or T cells enriched from blood (not recorded which). The receptor's source is a woman in her thirties who had recovered from COVID-19.

The CDR3 sequence is CASSPRVRGSLTDTQYF. The DNA for the CDR3 is TGTGCCAGCTCACCCCGGGTTAGGGGGTCACTTACAGATACGCAGTATTTT. This chain joins TRBV18 and TRBJ2-3, with a weak D call TRBD1 (6 bases). This CDR3 region has 17 residues. From germline, CDR1 is KGHSH and CDR2 LQKENI. V was shortened by 3 bases and J by 3 bases, with 19 bases between the two germline ends.